One sample yielded the 24 T cell receptor beta chains listed below, sequenced in a study of blood T cell repertoires in COVID-19. Sequencing used immunoSEQ multiplex PCR; TCRdb keeps in-frame clones, though not all of them. The sample holds about 150,000 clones, 70% to 90% seen once. The material sequenced was peripheral blood. The receptor source for this set is a woman aged 60-70 years with COVID-19, enrolled during active disease.

This clone was picked up a small number of times. This sequence joins TRBV7-2 and TRBJ1-6, with D perhaps matching TRBD1 (5 bases). Germline loops: CDR1 SGHTA, CDR2 FQGNSA. The CDR3 loop spans 18 amino acids. Trimming shortened V by 5 bases and J by 7 bases, and 24 bases separated the two germline ends. CDR3 loop: CASSQGALSGMGNSPLHF. CDR3 sequence (DNA): TGTGCCAGCAGCCAAGGGGCCTTATCAGGGATGGGGAATTCACCCCTCCACTTT.

Only a few counts were recorded for this clone. The same CDR3 arises from other DNA sequences in this sample as well. The chain recombines TRBV12-3 or TRBV12-4 with TRBJ1-1; D perhaps matches TRBD1 (5 bases). V was clipped by 4 bases and J by 2 bases, with 8 bases between them. This CDR3 comprises 13 residues. CDR3 nucleotide sequence: TGTGCCAGCAGTTCCCAGGGAAACACTGAAGCTTTCTTT. Its translation is CASSSQGNTEAFF.

The rearrangement uses TRBV7-9 and TRBJ1-1; D is possibly TRBD1 (5 bases). Germline lookup yields CDR1 SEHNR and CDR2 FQNEAQ (reference sequence). Trimming pared 7 bases from V and 2 bases from J, leaving 17 bases between. This CDR3 has 15 amino acids. The CDR3 DNA reads as TGTGCCAGCAAGCCCTCAGGGCTAACCAACACTGAAGCTTTCTTT. Its protein is CASKPSGLTNTEAFF.

Remarks on this clone: This sample also contains other DNA sequences that code for the same CDR3. The chain has TRBV5-1 and TRBJ2-2; D remains ambiguous. In germline, CDR1 is SGHRS, CDR2 YFSETQ. The CDR3 sequence is 14 residues long. V lost 2 bases to trimming and J lost 2 bases, with 7 bases between them. The CDR3 DNA reads TGCGCCAGCAGCTTAACAGCTAACACCGGGGAGCTGTTTTTT. It codes for CASSLTANTGELFF.

The chain uses TRBV3-1 (or the pseudogene TRBV3-2) and TRBJ1-2, with D perhaps matching TRBD1 (5 bases). Germline V gene lookup returns CDR1 LGHDT and CDR2 YNNKEL (reference sequence). The CDR3 spans 13 residues. Trimming removed 5 bases from V and 1 base from J, with 8 bases in between. Here the CDR3 reads CASSLTDNYGYTF. CDR3 DNA: TGTGCCAGCAGCTTGACAGATAACTATGGCTACACCTTC.

The chain links TRBV6-5 to TRBJ1-5, with 8 bases fitting TRBD1. Germline V gene sequence: CDR1 MNHEY, CDR2 SVGAGI. V shed 7 bases, J shed 5 bases, and the junction held 10 bases outside the gene matches. The CDR3 extends over 15 amino acids. CDR3 bases: TGTGCCAGCACCGAAGACAGGGGATGGTATCAGCCCCAGCATTTT. Its translation is CASTEDRGWYQPQHF.

This sequence joins TRBV7-6 and TRBJ2-3; 12 nucleotides line up with TRBD2. Germline values: CDR1 SGHVS, CDR2 FNYEAQ. CDR3 length: 17 residues. J gave up 6 bases and V 5 bases, and 12 bases lay outside the gene matches. CDR3 sequence: CASSPRKLAGGPDTQYF. The CDR3 DNA is TGTGCCAGCAGCCCTCGCAAACTAGCGGGAGGCCCCGATACGCAGTATTTT. The full variable domain, with the rest looked up from reference TRBV7-6 and TRBJ2-3, is GAGVSQSPRYKVTKRGQDVALRCDPISGHVSLYWYRQALGQGPEFLTYFNYEAQQDKSGLPNDRFSAERPEGSISTLTIQRTEQRDSAMYRCASSPRKLAGGPDTQYFGPGTRLTVL.

This chain connects TRBV5-1 to TRBJ1-4, with D perhaps matching TRBD1 (6 bases). Germline CDR1 SGHRS, CDR2 YFSETQ. The CDR3 extends over 14 amino acids. The V gene lost 1 base and the J gene lost 5 bases, with 9 bases spanning the gap. Written as DNA, the CDR3 is TGCGCCAGCAGCTTGTCACAGGGAAATGAAAAACTGTTTTTT. Protein: CASSLSQGNEKLFF.

This clone was recorded many times. The genes are TRBV12-3 or TRBV12-4 and TRBJ1-2, with D possibly matching TRBD1 (6 bases). The length of the CDR3 is 13 residues. Trimming stripped 7 bases from V and 5 bases from J, with 14 bases between. DNA of the CDR3: TGTGCCAGCACCTCCTCTACAGGGTATGGCTACACCTTC. The encoded protein is CASTSSTGYGYTF.

This chain connects TRBV12-2 to TRBJ1-4; the table's D call of TRBD1 was not tested on the DNA. TRBV12-2 is a pseudogene segment. This CDR3 is built from 16 residues. CDR3 DNA: TGTGCAAGTCGCTTGGCTTTACAGGGTCTTAATGAAAAACTGTTTTTT. It encodes CASRLALQGLNEKLFF.

The chain uses TRBV5-1 and TRBJ2-1; 12 positions agree with TRBD2. Germline CDR1 and CDR2: SGHRS and YFSETQ. With 7 bases clipped from V and 9 bases from J, the junction kept 8 bases outside the gene matches. The CDR3 length is 14 residues. The CDR3 region has the DNA TGCGCCAGCGGCGAACTAGCGGGGGGCGGTGAGCAGTTCTTC. This encodes CASGELAGGGEQFF.

In its sample, this clone was seen a few times. The CDR3 loop is CATKTGGGYGYTF. In DNA, the CDR3 is TGTGCCACAAAGACAGGGGGAGGCTATGGCTACACCTTC. The chain recombines TRBV10-3 with TRBJ1-2; 9 positions agree with TRBD1. The CDR3 sequence is 13 residues long. V lost 10 bases, J lost 4 bases, and 7 bases stayed unmatched. The germline V gene has CDR1 ENHRY and CDR2 SYGVKD.

V is TRBV5-1 and J is TRBJ1-3, with D perhaps TRBD1 (5 bases). The CDR3 is made up of 15 amino acids. V lost 4 bases, J lost 2 bases, and 13 bases lay in between. Per germline, CDR1 SGHRS and CDR2 YFSETQ. The CDR3 here is CASSRGGIAGNTIYF. The CDR3 DNA sequence: TGCGCCAGCAGCCGTGGGGGGATCGCTGGAAACACCATATATTTT. The complete variable domain, with remaining parts taken from reference TRBV5-1 and TRBJ1-3, reads KAGVTQTPRYLIKTRGQQVTLSCSPISGHRSVSWYQQTPGQGLQFLFEYFSETQRNKGNFPGRFSGRQFSNSRSEMNVSTLELGDSALYLCASSRGGIAGNTIYFGEGSWLTVV.

The chain combines TRBV5-5 with TRBJ1-2; 8 bases line up with TRBD1. Germline values: CDR1 SGHKS, CDR2 YYEKEE (reference sequence). The CDR3 totals 17 residues. V lost 3 bases to trimming and J lost 0 bases; unmatched junction nucleotides: 10. The CDR3 loop is CASSSKQGVGANYGYTF. For the CDR3, the DNA is TGTGCCAGCAGCTCAAAACAGGGGGTGGGAGCTAACTATGGCTACACCTTC. Based on the CDR3 plus reference TRBV5-5 and TRBJ1-2, the full variable domain is DAGVTQSPTHLIKTRGQQVTLRCSPISGHKSVSWYQQVLGQGPQFIFQYYEKEERGRGNFPDRFSARQFPNYSSELNVNALLLGDSALYLCASSSKQGVGANYGYTFGSGTRLTVV.

In its sample, this clone was seen once. The chain uses TRBV6-5 and TRBJ1-5, with D maybe TRBD1 (5 bases). The CDR3 contains 13 residues. Germline V lookup: CDR1 MNHEY, CDR2 SVGAGI. V was trimmed by 6 bases and J by 7 bases, leaving 13 bases between them. The CDR3 DNA reads as TGTGCCAGCAGCCTCCGGGGGTGGCAGCCCCAGCATTTT. This encodes CASSLRGWQPQHF.

The chain couples TRBV14 to TRBJ2-1, with a weak D call TRBD2 (5 bases). The V gene's germline CDR1 is SGHDN and CDR2 FVKESK. The CDR3 is made up of 19 amino acids. The V gene lost 1 base and the J gene lost 0 bases, with 19 bases spanning the gap. This chain's CDR3 is CASSQVSSGIISSYNEQFF. The CDR3 nucleotides are TGTGCCAGCAGCCAAGTTTCGTCCGGGATAATAAGCTCCTACAATGAGCAGTTCTTC.

Only one count was recorded for this clone. The rearrangement links TRBV5-4 to TRBJ2-3, with 9 bases aligning to TRBD2. This CDR3 comprises 16 residues. The germline V gene encodes CDR1 SGHNT and CDR2 YYREEE (reference sequence). After removal of 4 bases from V and 1 base from J, the junction contained 7 bases not matched to a gene. CDR3 sequence (DNA): TGTGCCAGCAGCCATAAGCGGGAGGCAGGCACAGATACGCAGTATTTT. Its translation is CASSHKREAGTDTQYF.

The gene calls are TRBV6-2 or TRBV6-3 and TRBJ1-6, with D possibly being TRBD1 (5 bases). CDR3 length: 14 residues. V was shortened by 2 bases and J by 10 bases, with 12 bases between the two germline ends. Germline V gene data show CDR1 as MNHEY and CDR2 as SVGEGT. This chain's CDR3 is CASSYGRVESPLHF. In DNA, the CDR3 is TGTGCCAGCAGTTACGGCAGGGTTGAATCACCCCTCCACTTT.

V is TRBV4-1 and J is TRBJ2-3; 11 bases match TRBD2. Losses at the gene ends were 5 bases for V and 8 bases for J; bases not matched to a gene: 6. The CDR3 contains 14 residues. Germline assignment: CDR1 MGHRA and CDR2 YSYEKL. The CDR3 bases are TGCGCCAGCAGCGCGGGACTAGCGGTTGGTACGCAGTATTTT. Protein sequence: CASSAGLAVGTQYF.

The chain combines TRBV18 with TRBJ1-4; 9 bases align to TRBD1. V trimming: 3 bases; J trimming: 4 bases; junction bases outside the gene matches: 9. The germline CDR1 and CDR2 sequences are KGHSH and LQKENI. The CDR3 has 17 residues. The CDR3 sequence is CASSPGQGGNYNEKLFF. The CDR3 bases are TGTGCCAGCTCACCGGGACAGGGAGGGAACTATAATGAAAAACTGTTTTTT.

The chain employs TRBV9 and TRBJ1-2, with 7 bases aligning to TRBD1. CDR1 and CDR2 (germline): SGDLS, YYNGEE. The CDR3 has 13 amino acids. V gave up 4 bases and J gave up 4 bases; unmatched junction bases: 4. CDR3 amino acids: CASSPGGSYGYTF. The CDR3 region has the DNA TGTGCCAGCAGCCCAGGGGGTTCCTATGGCTACACCTTC.

The chain employs TRBV10-3 and TRBJ1-2, with D hard to call. The CDR3 length is 15 residues. Germline V gene sequence: CDR1 ENHRY, CDR2 SYGVKD. Trimming cost V 3 bases and J 8 bases, with 19 bases left between them. CDR3: CAISEEEALGGGYTF. The CDR3 DNA is TGTGCCATCAGTGAAGAGGAGGCCCTAGGTGGAGGCTACACCTTC.

The chain joins TRBV30 to TRBJ1-1; a weak D match, TRBD1 (5 bases). The CDR3 is 12 amino acids. Deletions cut 3 bases from V and 1 base from J, with 6 bases between. Per germline, CDR1 GTSNPN and CDR2 SVGIG (reference sequence). The CDR3 sequence is CAWRGENTEAFF. CDR3 in DNA: TGTGCCTGGAGAGGGGAGAACACTGAAGCTTTCTTT.

A single count supports this clone. The sample has other DNA sequences that encode this CDR3 too. In DNA, the CDR3 is TGCGCCAGCAGCCCCGGACAGGGCTATGGCTACACCTTC. It codes for CASSPGQGYGYTF. The chain employs TRBV5-1 and TRBJ1-2; 8 positions match TRBD1. V shed 4 bases and J 4 bases; nucleotides not matched to a gene: 3. This CDR3 is built from 13 residues. Germline V gene lookup returns CDR1 SGHRS and CDR2 YFSETQ. The whole variable domain, remainder taken from reference TRBV5-1 and TRBJ1-2, is KAGVTQTPRYLIKTRGQQVTLSCSPISGHRSVSWYQQTPGQGLQFLFEYFSETQRNKGNFPGRFSGRQFSNSRSEMNVSTLELGDSALYLCASSPGQGYGYTFGSGTRLTVV.